A single sample is the source of the 23 T cell receptor beta chains below, sequenced in a study of shared clonotypes between healthy human individuals. Only in-frame clones appear in the TCRdb table, and some are missing; sequencing was by immunoSEQ multiplex PCR. The repertoire includes about half a million clones, around 79% of them detected once, and more than 10% sits in the top ten. The specimen was PBMCs. The receptors were gathered from a middle-aged woman in good health. Some clones in this sample may be carry-over from other donors' samples.

This chain joins TRBV19 and TRBJ1-1; D remains ambiguous. This CDR3 contains 14 residues. Germline CDR1 and CDR2: LNHDA and SQIVND (reference sequence). V was pared by 4 bases and J by 4 bases, with 13 bases between. The CDR3 coding sequence is TGTGCCAGTAGTACCCCCAGAAGCCTCACTGAAGCTTTCTTT. This sequence encodes CASSTPRSLTEAFF.

The V gene is TRBV7-9, the J gene TRBJ2-5; TRBD2 agrees at 10 bases. The V and J ends lost 5 bases and 2 bases, in that order; junction bases with no gene match: 14. From germline, CDR1 is SEHNR and CDR2 FQNEAQ (reference sequence). The CDR3 runs 18 residues. CDR3 nucleotide sequence: TGTGCCAGCAGCCGGACTAGCGGAGGGGGGTTCTTTCAAGAGACCCAGTACTTC. Its protein is CASSRTSGGGFFQETQYF.

This clone appeared a few times. The gene calls are TRBV29-1 and TRBJ2-3, with 9 nucleotides matching TRBD2. This CDR3 region has 12 residues. After removal of 4 bases from V and 10 bases from J, the junction contained 6 bases not matched to a gene. Germline CDR1 and CDR2: SQVTM and ANQGSEA. The DNA of the CDR3 is TGCAGCGTTGCGGCTAGCGGGAAGCCGCAGTATTTT. Residues: CSVAASGKPQYF.

The chain carries TRBV6-5 and TRBJ2-5, with D unresolved. The CDR3 sequence is 15 residues long. The V and J ends lost 2 bases and 5 bases respectively, with 15 bases between them. CDR1 is MNHEY, CDR2 SVGAGI, per germline. The CDR3 protein is CASSYSSSYAETQYF. CDR3 DNA sequence: TGTGCCAGCAGTTACAGTTCTTCCTATGCGGAGACCCAGTACTTC.

The table lists this clone with a few counts. This sequence joins TRBV25-1 and TRBJ1-4; D unresolved. Germline V gene data show CDR1 as MGHDK and CDR2 as SYGVNS. Trimming removed 4 bases from V and 4 bases from J, with 10 bases in between. CDR3 size: 14 residues. This CDR3 is CASSVPEDNEKLFF. CDR3 in DNA: TGTGCCAGCAGTGTCCCAGAGGATAATGAAAAACTGTTTTTT. Full variable domain (outside the CDR3, taken from reference TRBV25-1 and TRBJ1-4): EADIYQTPRYLVIGTGKKITLECSQTMGHDKMYWYQQDPGMELHLIHYSYGVNSTEKGDLSSESTVSRIRTEHFPLTLESARPSHTSQYLCASSVPEDNEKLFFGSGTQLSVL.

The chain combines TRBV19 with TRBJ2-7, with 7 bases fitting TRBD2. V was clipped by 3 bases and J by 1 base; unmatched bases: 3. Per the germline V gene, CDR1 is LNHDA and CDR2 is SQIVND (reference sequence). There are 14 residues in the CDR3. The CDR3, as DNA: TGTGCCAGTAGTATTGCGGGAGAGTCCTACGAGCAGTACTTC. Its protein is CASSIAGESYEQYF.

The chain links TRBV9 to TRBJ2-3, with TRBD1 as a possible D gene (6 bases). V was cut by 3 bases and J by 2 bases, with 10 bases left in between. This CDR3 region has 14 residues. Germline assignment: CDR1 SGDLS and CDR2 YYNGEE. CDR3 sequence (DNA): TGTGCCAGCAGCGCCACAGGGACCACAGATACGCAGTATTTT. As protein: CASSATGTTDTQYF.

The chain couples TRBV4-3 to TRBJ2-1; 14 bases line up with TRBD2. Germline trimming cut 0 bases from V and 0 bases from J; bases unmatched to any gene: 4. Germline V gene sequence: CDR1 LGHNA, CDR2 YSLEER. The CDR3 is 19 residues long. CDR3 amino acids: CASSQERLAGGSSYNEQFF. CDR3 DNA: TGCGCCAGCAGCCAAGAACGACTAGCGGGGGGGAGCTCCTACAATGAGCAGTTCTTC.

The rearrangement joins TRBV7-9 to TRBJ1-1; 12 bases agree with TRBD1. CDR3 size: 16 residues. CDR1 and CDR2 from the germline V gene are SEHNR and FQNEAQ (reference sequence). The trim removed 3 bases at V and 0 bases at J, leaving 2 bases unmatched. The CDR3 protein is CASSLGQGAMNTEAFF. The CDR3 coding sequence is TGTGCCAGCAGCTTGGGACAGGGGGCCATGAACACTGAAGCTTTCTTT.

This clone showed up many times. The genes are TRBV27 and TRBJ2-7, with TRBD1 matching 7 bases. The germline gives CDR1 MNHEY, CDR2 SMNVEV (reference sequence). The CDR3 contains 13 residues. Unmatched junction bases numbered 4, after V lost 4 bases and J lost 4 bases. The CDR3 bases are TGTGCCAGCAGTTATCGACAGGGTTACGAGCAGTACTTC. This encodes CASSYRQGYEQYF.

The rearrangement joins TRBV30 to TRBJ2-7; 8 bases line up with TRBD2. The end of the DNA fits TRBJ2-1 better, so the J call may be wrong. Per germline, CDR1 GTSNPN and CDR2 SVGIG (reference sequence). CDR3 length equals 13 residues. The CDR3 region has the DNA TGTGCCTGGAGTTGGACTAGCACAGTTGAGCAGTTCTTC. The encoded protein is CAWSWTSTVEQFF.

This clone has just a few counts. The chain joins TRBV7-3 to TRBJ2-5; no clear D. V was trimmed by 3 bases and J by 4 bases, leaving 15 bases between them. The V gene's germline CDR1 is SGHTA and CDR2 FQGTGA. The CDR3 sequence is 15 residues long. The CDR3 DNA is TGTGCCAGCAGCTTGACGGGCACGAAAGGAGAGACCCAGTACTTC. It is translated as CASSLTGTKGETQYF.

The chain combines TRBV9 with TRBJ2-1; 9 bases are a match to TRBD2. J was trimmed by 4 bases and V by 3 bases; bases with no gene match: 8. Germline V gene lookup returns CDR1 SGDLS and CDR2 YYNGEE. The CDR3 sequence is 16 residues long. CDR3 DNA sequence: TGTGCCAGCAGCGCCCAGACTAGCGGAGGATACAATGAGCAGTTCTTC. The encoded protein is CASSAQTSGGYNEQFF. Using reference TRBV9 and TRBJ2-1 for the parts outside the CDR3, the full variable domain is DSGVTQTPKHLITATGQRVTLRCSPRSGDLSVYWYQQSLDQGLQFLIQYYNGEERAKGNILERFSAQQFPDLHSELNLSSLELGDSALYFCASSAQTSGGYNEQFFGPGTRLTVL.

The chain joins TRBV19 to TRBJ2-5; D is tentatively TRBD1 or TRBD2 (5 bases each). Germline CDR1 LNHDA, CDR2 SQIVND (reference sequence). With 0 bases removed from V and 4 bases from J, the gap between germline ends came to 15 bases. The CDR3 has 16 amino acids. The CDR3, as DNA: TGTGCCAGTAGTATAGATCTATTGAGGGGTTTAGAGACCCAGTACTTC. This sequence encodes CASSIDLLRGLETQYF.

This chain joins TRBV5-8 and TRBJ1-4, with D unresolved. Trimming stripped 6 bases from V and 8 bases from J, with 17 bases between. Germline values: CDR1 SGHTS, CDR2 YDEGEE. CDR3 length: 14 amino acids. CDR3 region: CASTFGRVGEKLFF. In nucleotides, the CDR3 is TGTGCCAGCACCTTCGGAAGGGTGGGCGAAAAACTGTTTTTT.

The chain couples TRBV9 to TRBJ2-2, with D tentatively TRBD1 (5 bases). Germline CDR1 reads SGDLS; CDR2 reads YYNGEE. The CDR3 length is 17 residues. Trimming took off 0 bases at V and 2 bases at J, with 14 bases between the two ends. The CDR3 region has the DNA TGTGCCAGCAGCGTAGACGACAGAAATTACAACACCGGGGAGCTGTTTTTT. Protein: CASSVDDRNYNTGELFF.

This clone was detected once. CDR3 DNA sequence: TGTGCCAGCAGCTTAGGGGCCACCTCTGGAAACACCATATATTTT. It specifies CASSLGATSGNTIYF. J is TRBJ1-3 and V is TRBV11-2, with unresolved D. V was trimmed by 1 base and J by 0 bases, leaving 7 bases between them. This CDR3 has 15 amino acids. CDR1 and CDR2 (germline): SGHAT, FQNNGV.

Turning to this clone: This could be a read error, since a much larger clone is one nucleotide away. The V and J genes are TRBV7-9 and TRBJ1-1, with 9 bases fitting TRBD1. This CDR3 has 14 residues. From germline, CDR1 is SEHNR and CDR2 FQNEAQ (reference sequence). V gave up 4 bases and J gave up 1 base; unmatched junction bases: 1. DNA for the CDR3: TGTGCCAGCAGCTGGGGACAGGGGAACACTGAAGCTTTCTTT. It translates to CASSWGQGNTEAFF.

A remark on this clone: Other nucleotide sequences from this sample produce the same CDR3. V gene TRBV30 combines with J gene TRBJ1-5, with D unclear. CDR1 and CDR2 from the germline V gene are GTSNPN and SVGIG (reference sequence). Trimming left V 0 bases short and J 6 bases short, with 6 bases between. The CDR3 length is 12 residues. The CDR3 DNA reads as TGTGCCTGGAGTGTACGGGGTCAGCCCCAGCATTTT. Its translation: CAWSVRGQPQHF. Using reference TRBV30 and TRBJ1-5 for the parts outside the CDR3, the full variable domain is SQTIHQWPATLVQPVGSPLSLECTVEGTSNPNLYWYRQAAGRGLQLLFYSVGIGQISSEVPQNLSASRPQDRQFILSSKKLLLSDSGFYLCAWSVRGQPQHFGDGTRLSIL.

The chain joins TRBV4-2 to TRBJ2-5; 12 positions agree with TRBD2. The trim removed 0 bases at V and 1 base at J, leaving 3 bases unmatched. This CDR3 contains 17 residues. CDR1 and CDR2 (germline): LGHNA, YNFKEQ. This CDR3 is CASSQEASGRAQETQYF. In nucleotides, the CDR3 is TGTGCCAGCAGCCAAGAGGCTAGCGGGAGGGCCCAAGAGACCCAGTACTTC.

This clone was observed a single time. This chain connects TRBV5-1 to TRBJ2-7; possibly TRBD1 or TRBD2 for D (6 bases each). V gave up 0 bases and J gave up 5 bases, with 18 bases separating them. Germline-derived CDR1 and CDR2 are SGHRS and YFSETQ. The CDR3 is made up of 16 amino acids. The CDR3 protein is CASSLEGRGPLDEQYF. The DNA for the CDR3 is TGCGCCAGCAGCTTGGAGGGTCGGGGGCCCCTCGACGAGCAGTACTTC.

J is TRBJ2-7 and V is TRBV5-1; 8 positions agree with TRBD2. J gave up 0 bases and V 0 bases, and 11 bases lay outside the gene matches. Germline V gene lookup returns CDR1 SGHRS and CDR2 YFSETQ. The CDR3 consists of 18 residues. The CDR3 DNA sequence: TGCGCCAGCAGCTTGGCCGGGGGGGAGCGCGTCGACTCCTACGAGCAGTACTTC. Its translation is CASSLAGGERVDSYEQYF.

The CDR3 region has the DNA TGCGCCAGCAGCTTGTGGGCAGGGGCTGGAAACACCATATATTTT. Translation: CASSLWAGAGNTIYF. The chain couples TRBV5-1 to TRBJ1-3; possible D gene TRBD1, 6 bases. This CDR3 has 15 amino acids. The V and J ends lost 1 base and 2 bases respectively, with 10 bases between them. CDR1 and CDR2 (germline): SGHRS, YFSETQ.